The present T cell receptor beta chain was sequenced within a study of blood T cell repertoires in COVID-19. Study at large: Italy, Spain and the United States were the sources of the convalescent and acute COVID-19 samples.

The method was immunoSEQ multiplex PCR; TCRdb's version includes in-frame clones alone and lacks a portion of them. The profile shows more than 300,000 clones, less than 90% of them singletons. Individuals drawn from under 30 US areas were about 18 to 95 years old. The ends were cut back, 6 bases at V and 5 bases at J, with 17 bases in the middle. Per the germline V gene, CDR1 is SGHDT and CDR2 is YYEEEE. This CDR3 contains 14 residues. Input material: PBMCs or T cells enriched from blood (not recorded which). The chain couples TRBV5-6 to TRBJ1-1; weak D call: TRBD1 (5 bases). The origin of this receptor is a woman aged 45-65 years who had recovered from COVID-19. The CDR3 coding sequence is TGTGCCAGCAACCCAACGACGGGGGGGACTGAAGCTTTCTTT. As protein: CASNPTTGGTEAFF. The full variable domain, with the rest looked up from reference TRBV5-6 and TRBJ1-1, is DAGVTQSPTHLIKTRGQQVTLRCSPKSGHDTVSWYQQALGQGPQFIFQYYEEEERQRGNFPDRFSGHQFPNYSSELNVNALLLGDSALYLCASNPTTGGTEAFFGQGTRLTVV.